This T cell receptor beta chain derives from a study of blood T cell repertoires in COVID-19. Study-level information: Sites across the United States, Italy and Spain contributed samples from acute and convalescent COVID-19. PBMCs, B-cell-depleted T cells, or T cells provided the cDNA or gDNA that made up the material.

Per the original data handling: Reference gene primer amplification gave nucleated cell count estimates. Here immunoSEQ multiplex PCR was the method, and the copy in TCRdb shows in-frame clones only, minus some. V and J calls and clone size are copied from that table; D and trimming were computed from the DNA. Of 100,000 to 120,000 clones in the sample, less than 75% are singletons; the top ten hold under 10%. Losses at the gene ends were 7 bases for V and 5 bases for J; bases not matched to a gene: 2. The CDR3 covers 13 residues. Germline values: CDR1 KGHDR, CDR2 SFDVKD. The specimen sequenced was peripheral blood. This TCR came from an older woman with acute or convalescent COVID-19. V usage is TRBV24-1 and J usage is TRBJ1-1, with 11 bases fitting TRBD1. CDR3 region: CATRGQGGTEAFF. Written as DNA, the CDR3 is TGTGCCACCAGGGGACAGGGGGGAACTGAAGCTTTCTTT.